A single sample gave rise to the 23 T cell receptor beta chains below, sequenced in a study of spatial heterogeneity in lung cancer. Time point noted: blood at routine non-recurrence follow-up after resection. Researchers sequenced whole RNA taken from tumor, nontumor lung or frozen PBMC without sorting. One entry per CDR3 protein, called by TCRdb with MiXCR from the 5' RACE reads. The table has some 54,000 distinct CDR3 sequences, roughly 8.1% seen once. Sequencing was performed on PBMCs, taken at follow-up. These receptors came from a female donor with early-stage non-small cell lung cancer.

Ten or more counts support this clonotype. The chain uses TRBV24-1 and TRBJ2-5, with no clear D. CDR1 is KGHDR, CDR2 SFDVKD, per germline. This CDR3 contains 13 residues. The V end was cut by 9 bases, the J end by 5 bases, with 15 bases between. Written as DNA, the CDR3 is TGTGCCACCGCCGAAGGGCGCAAGGAGACCCAGTACTTC. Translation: CATAEGRKETQYF.

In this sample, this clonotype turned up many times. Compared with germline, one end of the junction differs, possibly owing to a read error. The CDR3 loop is CASSFEPPGTDTQYF. CDR3 bases: TGTGCTAGCAGCTTCGAACCTCCCGGGACAGATACGCAGTATTTT. This chain joins TRBV7-7 and TRBJ2-3; D is unclear. Germline V gene sequence: CDR1 SSHAT, CDR2 FNYEAQ (reference sequence). The CDR3 is 15 amino acids.

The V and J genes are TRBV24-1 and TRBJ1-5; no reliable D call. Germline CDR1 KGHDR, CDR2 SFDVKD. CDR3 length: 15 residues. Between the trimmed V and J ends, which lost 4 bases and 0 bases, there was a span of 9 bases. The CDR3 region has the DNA TGTGCCACCAGTGAGGGCCGTTATAGCAATCAGCCCCAGCATTTT. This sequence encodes CATSEGRYSNQPQHF.

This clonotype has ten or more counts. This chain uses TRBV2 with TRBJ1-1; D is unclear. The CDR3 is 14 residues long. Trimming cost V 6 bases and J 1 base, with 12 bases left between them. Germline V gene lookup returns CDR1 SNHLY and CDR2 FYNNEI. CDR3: CASRTLAANTEAFF. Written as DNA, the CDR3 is TGTGCCAGCAGGACCCTGGCGGCGAACACTGAAGCTTTCTTT.

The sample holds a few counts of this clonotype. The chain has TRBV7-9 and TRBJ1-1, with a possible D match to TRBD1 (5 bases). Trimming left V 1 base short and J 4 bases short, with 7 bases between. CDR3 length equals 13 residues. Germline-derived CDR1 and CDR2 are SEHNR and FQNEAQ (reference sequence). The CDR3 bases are TGTGCCAGCAGCTTAGAGCAGGGCACTGAAGCTTTCTTT. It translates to CASSLEQGTEAFF.

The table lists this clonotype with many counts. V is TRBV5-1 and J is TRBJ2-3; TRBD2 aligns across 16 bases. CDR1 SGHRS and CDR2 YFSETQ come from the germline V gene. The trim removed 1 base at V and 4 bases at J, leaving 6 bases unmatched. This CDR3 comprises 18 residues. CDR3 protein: CASSLTGTSGGAADTQYF. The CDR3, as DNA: TGCGCCAGCAGCTTGACAGGGACTAGCGGGGGGGCCGCAGATACGCAGTATTTT.

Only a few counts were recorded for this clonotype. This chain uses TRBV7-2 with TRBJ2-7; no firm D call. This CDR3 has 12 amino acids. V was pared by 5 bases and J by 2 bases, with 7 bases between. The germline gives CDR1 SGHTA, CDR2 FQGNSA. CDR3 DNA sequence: TGTGCCAGCAGCCCCCACACCTACGAGCAGTACTTC. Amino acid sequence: CASSPHTYEQYF.

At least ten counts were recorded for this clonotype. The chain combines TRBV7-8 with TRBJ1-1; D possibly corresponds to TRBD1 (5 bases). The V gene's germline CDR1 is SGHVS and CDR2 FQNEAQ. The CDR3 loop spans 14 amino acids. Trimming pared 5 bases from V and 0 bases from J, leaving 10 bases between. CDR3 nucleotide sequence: TGTGCCAGCAGCCCATCGACAGTGAACACTGAAGCTTTCTTT. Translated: CASSPSTVNTEAFF.

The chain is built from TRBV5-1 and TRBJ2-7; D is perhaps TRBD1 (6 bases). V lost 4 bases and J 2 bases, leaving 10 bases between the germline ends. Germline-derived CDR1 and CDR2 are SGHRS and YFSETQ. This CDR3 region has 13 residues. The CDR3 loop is CASSPQGAYEQYF. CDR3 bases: TGCGCCAGCAGCCCACAGGGCGCCTACGAGCAGTACTTC.

Here the CDR3 reads CASSSSGFETQYF. The DNA for the CDR3 is TGTGCCAGCAGCTCCAGCGGGTTCGAGACCCAGTACTTC. This chain links TRBV7-2 with TRBJ2-5; possible D gene TRBD2, 6 bases. The CDR3 totals 13 residues. Trimming cost V 4 bases and J 5 bases, with 11 bases left between them. Germline CDR1 reads SGHTA; CDR2 reads FQGNSA.

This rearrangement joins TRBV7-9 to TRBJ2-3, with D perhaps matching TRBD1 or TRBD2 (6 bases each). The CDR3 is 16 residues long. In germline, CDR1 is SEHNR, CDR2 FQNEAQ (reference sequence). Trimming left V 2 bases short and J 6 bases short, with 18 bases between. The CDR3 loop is CASSLTAGITGDTQYF. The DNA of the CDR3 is TGTGCCAGCAGCTTAACGGCGGGGATAACAGGGGATACGCAGTATTTT. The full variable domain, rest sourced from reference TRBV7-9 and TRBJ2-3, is DTGVSQNPRHKITKRGQNVTFRCDPISEHNRLYWYRQTLGQGPEFLTYFQNEAQLEKSRLLSDRFSAERPKGSFSTLEIQRTEQGDSAMYLCASSLTAGITGDTQYFGPGTRLTVL.

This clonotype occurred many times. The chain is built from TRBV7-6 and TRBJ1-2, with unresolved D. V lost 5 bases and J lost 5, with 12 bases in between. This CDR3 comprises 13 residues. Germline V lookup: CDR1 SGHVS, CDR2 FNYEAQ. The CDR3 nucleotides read TGTGCCAGCAGCCCCAATGGTCGATATGGCTACACCTTC. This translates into CASSPNGRYGYTF.

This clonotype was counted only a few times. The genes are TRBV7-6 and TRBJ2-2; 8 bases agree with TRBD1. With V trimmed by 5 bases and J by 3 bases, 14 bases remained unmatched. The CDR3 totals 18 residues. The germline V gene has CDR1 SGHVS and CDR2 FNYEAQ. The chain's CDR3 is CASSPAFGTGGHTGELFF. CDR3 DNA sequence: TGTGCCAGCAGCCCGGCGTTTGGTACAGGGGGACACACCGGGGAGCTGTTTTTT.

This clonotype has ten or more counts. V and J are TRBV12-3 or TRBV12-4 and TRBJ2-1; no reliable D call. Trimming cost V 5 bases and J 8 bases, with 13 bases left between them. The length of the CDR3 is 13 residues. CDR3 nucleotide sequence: TGTGCCAGCAGTCCCCTTCAGTTTTATGAGCAGTTCTTC. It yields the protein CASSPLQFYEQFF.

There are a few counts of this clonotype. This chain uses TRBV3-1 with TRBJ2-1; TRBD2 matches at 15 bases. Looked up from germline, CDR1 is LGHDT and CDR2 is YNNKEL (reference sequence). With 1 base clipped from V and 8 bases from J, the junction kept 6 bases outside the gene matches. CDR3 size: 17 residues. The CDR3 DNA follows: TGTGCCAGCAGCCAAGCAAGGACTAGCGGGGGGGCCCATGAGCAGTTCTTC. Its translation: CASSQARTSGGAHEQFF.

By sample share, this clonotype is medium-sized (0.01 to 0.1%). Here the CDR3 DNA reads TGTGCCAGCAGCCTAGGTCCGGACTACAATGAGCAGTTCTTC. This translates into CASSLGPDYNEQFF. The rearrangement uses TRBV9 and TRBJ2-1; D gene ambiguous. V was clipped by 4 bases and J by 3 bases, with 11 bases between them. Germline CDR1 and CDR2: SGDLS and YYNGEE. This CDR3 comprises 14 residues. Together with reference TRBV9 and TRBJ2-1, the CDR3 gives the full variable domain: DSGVTQTPKHLITATGQRVTLRCSPRSGDLSVYWYQQSLDQGLQFLIQYYNGEERAKGNILERFSAQQFPDLHSELNLSSLELGDSALYFCASSLGPDYNEQFFGPGTRLTVL.

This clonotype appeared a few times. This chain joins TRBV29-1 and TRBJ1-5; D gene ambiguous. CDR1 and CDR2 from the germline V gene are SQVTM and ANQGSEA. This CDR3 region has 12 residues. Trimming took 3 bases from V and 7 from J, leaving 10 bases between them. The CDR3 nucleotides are TGCAGCGTTGACCACTGGGGACAGCCCCAGCATTTT. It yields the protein CSVDHWGQPQHF.

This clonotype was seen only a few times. CDR3: CASSLLHSQGEQYF. Here the CDR3 DNA reads TGTGCCAGCAGCTTGCTTCATTCTCAGGGGGAGCAGTACTTC. The chain uses TRBV5-5 and TRBJ2-7; the D gene is possibly TRBD1 (6 bases). Trimming removed 1 base at V and 7 bases at J, with 15 bases between. Germline-derived CDR1 and CDR2 are SGHKS and YYEKEE (reference sequence). The length of the CDR3 is 14 residues.

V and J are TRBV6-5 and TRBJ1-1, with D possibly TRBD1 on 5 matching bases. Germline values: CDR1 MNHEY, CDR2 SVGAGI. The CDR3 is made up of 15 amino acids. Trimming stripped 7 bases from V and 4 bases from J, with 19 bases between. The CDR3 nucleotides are TGTGCCAGCATCCCCCCCGGGAGGGGCGGCACTGAAGCTTTCTTT. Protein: CASIPPGRGGTEAFF.

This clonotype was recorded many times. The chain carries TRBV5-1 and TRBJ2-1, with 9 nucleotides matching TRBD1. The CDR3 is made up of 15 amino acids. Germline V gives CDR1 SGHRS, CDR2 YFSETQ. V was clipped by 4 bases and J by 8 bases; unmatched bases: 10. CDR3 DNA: TGCGCCAGCAGCCCTGGGACAGGGTTTCTCGATGAGCAGTTCTTC. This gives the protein CASSPGTGFLDEQFF.

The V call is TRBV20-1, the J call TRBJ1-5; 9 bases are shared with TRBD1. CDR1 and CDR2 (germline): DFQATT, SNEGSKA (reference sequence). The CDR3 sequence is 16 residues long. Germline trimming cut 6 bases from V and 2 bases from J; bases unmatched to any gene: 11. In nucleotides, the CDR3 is TGCAGTGCGTACGGGACAGGGTCTGTTGGCAATCAGCCCCAGCATTTT. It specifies CSAYGTGSVGNQPQHF.

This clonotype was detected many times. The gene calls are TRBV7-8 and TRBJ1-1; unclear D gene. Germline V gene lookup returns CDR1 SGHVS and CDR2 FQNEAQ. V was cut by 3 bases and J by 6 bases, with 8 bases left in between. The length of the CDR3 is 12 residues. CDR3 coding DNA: TGTGCCAGCAGCTTTGGGTTCGCTGAAGCTTTCTTT. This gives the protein CASSFGFAEAFF. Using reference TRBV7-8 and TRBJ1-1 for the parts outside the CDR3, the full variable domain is GAGVSQSPRYKVAKRGQDVALRCDPISGHVSLFWYQQALGQGPEFLTYFQNEAQLDKSGLPSDRFFAERPEGSVSTLKIQRTQQEDSAVYLCASSFGFAEAFFGQGTRLTVV.

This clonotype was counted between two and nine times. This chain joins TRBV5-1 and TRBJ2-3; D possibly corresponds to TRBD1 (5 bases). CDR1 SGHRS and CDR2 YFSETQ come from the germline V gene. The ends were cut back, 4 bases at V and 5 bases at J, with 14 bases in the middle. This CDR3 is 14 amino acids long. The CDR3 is CASSRSRVEDTQYF. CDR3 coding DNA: TGCGCCAGCAGCCGGAGCAGGGTTGAAGATACGCAGTATTTT.